This T cell receptor beta chain was identified in a study of T cell repertoires in cytomegalovirus infection. Findings of the study overall: Predominance within the ex vivo response was attributable to HLA-C-restricted CMV-specific TCR beta clonotypes. Cumulative frequency of public TCR beta families picked out carriers of CMV plus the relevant HLA.

The CDR3 spans 20 residues. Trimming left V 0 bases short and J 3 bases short, with 23 bases between. TCRdb passed the reads through MiXCR, listing each CDR3 protein once. The sample yields around 530,000 distinct CDR3 sequences, about a quarter seen once. Remarks on this clonotype: Its antigen remains unknown.

The sample was PBMCs. The rearrangement uses TRBV12-3 or TRBV12-4 and TRBJ2-2, with D maybe TRBD1 (8 bases). This clonotype was sampled from a human donor in good health (CMV status not recorded). Some clones in this sample may be carry-over from other donors' samples. The CDR3 sequence is CASSLARGLGGQAYTGELFF. The CDR3, as DNA: TGTGCCAGCAGTTTAGCGCGGGGGTTGGGGGGACAGGCCTACACCGGGGAGCTGTTTTTT.